This T cell receptor beta chain appears in the sequencing data of a study of cytomegalovirus exposure and HLA in healthy donors. V was cut by 0 bases and J by 13 bases, with 12 bases left in between. The germline V gene encodes CDR1 SGHDN and CDR2 FVKESK. The length of the CDR3 is 13 residues. Of note for this clone: Its matching antigen is unknown.

The PCR employed 60 Vbeta primers together with 13 Jbeta primers. Assay: immunoSEQ multiplex PCR; the TCRdb copy retains only in-frame clones and omits some. The sample lists roughly 200,000 clones, 60% to 85% occurring once. Study-level points and caveats: Association of a missense DCLRE1C variant with TCR beta V- and J-gene trimming was reported in a later analysis. A few CMV-associated chains proved CMV antigen-specific in vitro.

Sequenced: PBMCs. The clonotype was recovered from a man aged 35-49 years in good health and CMV-seronegative. The chain carries TRBV14 and TRBJ1-4; possible D gene TRBD1, 5 bases. The CDR3 protein is CASSQDPRGRLFF. CDR3 nucleotides: TGTGCCAGCAGCCAAGATCCCCGGGGGAGACTGTTTTTT.